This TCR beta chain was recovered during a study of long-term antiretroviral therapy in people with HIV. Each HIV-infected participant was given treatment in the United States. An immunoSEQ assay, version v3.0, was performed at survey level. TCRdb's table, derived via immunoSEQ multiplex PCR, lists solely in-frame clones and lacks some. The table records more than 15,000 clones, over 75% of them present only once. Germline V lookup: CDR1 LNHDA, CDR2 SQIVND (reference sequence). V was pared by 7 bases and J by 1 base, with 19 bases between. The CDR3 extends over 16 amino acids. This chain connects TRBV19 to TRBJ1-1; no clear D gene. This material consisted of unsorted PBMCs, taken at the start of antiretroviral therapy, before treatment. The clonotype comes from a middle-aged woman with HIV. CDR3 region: CASKFYPEVRNTEAFF. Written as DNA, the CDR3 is TGTGCCAGTAAATTTTACCCTGAAGTTAGGAACACTGAAGCTTTCTTT.